This record concerns one T cell receptor (beta chain) sequence. Which antigen it targets is not known. Within one base of it there is no much larger clone, and no base qualities were kept. The immunoSEQ Assay, a bias-controlled multiplex PCR, was used to amplify TCRbeta CDR3 regions from genomic DNA. The authors' analysis ran thus. The number of nucleated cells in each sample was estimated by amplification of reference gene primers within the assay. To quantify the absolute abundance of each unique TCRbeta CDR3 rearrangement, sequence reads were collapsed and filtered. Productive Simpson clonality was computed per sample as the square root of Simpson's diversity index over productive rearrangements. TCRdb limited this immuneACCESS table to in-frame rearrangements with V and J called. A share of clones is missing; checked studies link under half to unresolved V genes, and the rest is unexplained. V and J calls plus clone size are reproduced from that table; the DNA served to infer D and trimming. The sample table records approximately 59,000 clones; approximately 82% of these occur just once. The ten largest clones take up approximately 3.5% of the sample.

Relative to germline, V is missing 5 bases and J is missing 3 bases, with 7 bases of the junction outside any gene match. From the cysteine up to the phenylalanine, the CDR3 has a length of 15 residues. The CDR3 DNA has 45 bases and is translated from base 1. CDR1 and CDR2 were assigned from the germline V gene as MNHEY and SVGAGI. The record originates from a study of blood T cell repertoires in COVID-19 (dated by TCRdb to 2018 to 2021). For context, the study as a whole: Samples from collaborators originated in the United States, Italy and Spain and spanned both the acute and convalescent phases of COVID-19. The material from the prospective study consisted of cDNA or gDNA derived from T cells, B-cell-depleted T cells, or PBMCs. Deeply sampled blood TCRbeta repertoires from subjects exposed to, actively infected with, or recovered from COVID-19 were included in the dataset. The repertoires were released in a freely available public database meant as a resource for research on the immune response to SARS-CoV-2. The samples were drawn from the first 160 participants of the ongoing ImmuneRACE study and from about 1,200 subjects provided by 6 global collaborators. The sample metadata nearly always contained a de-identified subject ID, COVID-19 status, age in years and sex. Where HLA class I and class II types were available, the types were taken from metadata supplied by the sample provider, not from assay-based typing. Beyond this particular receptor, the publication reports: The amount of clinical and demographic metadata varied by source and participant and was provided uncurated.

Each collaborating institution followed its own protocols to collect whole blood in K2EDTA tubes. For TCRbeta analysis, collaborator samples were shipped as frozen whole blood, as isolated PBMCs, or as DNA extracted from either sample type. The chain is encoded by TRBV6-5 joined to TRBJ2-7; 10 bases in between match TRBD2. This clonotype originated in a woman over 75 with acute or convalescent COVID-19. Sequenced: peripheral blood. The CDR3 protein: CASSPGLAEYYEQYF. Here is the DNA: TGTGCCAGCAGTCCCGGACTAGCGGAATACTACGAGCAGTACTTC.